This T cell receptor beta chain was captured by sequencing in a study of blood T cell repertoires in COVID-19. The CDR3 totals 17 residues. Per germline, CDR1 LGHDT and CDR2 YNNKEL (reference sequence). As regards this clone: A junction boundary mismatches the germline segment, possibly from a read error.

Sequenced by immunoSEQ multiplex PCR; TCRdb stores in-frame clones only, minus some. This table holds 400,000 or so clones, around 91% found once. The sequencing input was PBMCs or T cells enriched from blood (not recorded which). This clonotype originated in a man in his thirties or forties who had recovered from COVID-19. This chain uses TRBV3-1 (or the pseudogene TRBV3-2) with TRBJ2-5, with TRBD1 as a possible D gene (5 bases). The DNA of the CDR3 is TGTGCCAGCAGCCAAGATGCGCAGGGCCCGTACCAAGAGGCCCAGTACTTC. It translates to CASSQDAQGPYQEAQYF.